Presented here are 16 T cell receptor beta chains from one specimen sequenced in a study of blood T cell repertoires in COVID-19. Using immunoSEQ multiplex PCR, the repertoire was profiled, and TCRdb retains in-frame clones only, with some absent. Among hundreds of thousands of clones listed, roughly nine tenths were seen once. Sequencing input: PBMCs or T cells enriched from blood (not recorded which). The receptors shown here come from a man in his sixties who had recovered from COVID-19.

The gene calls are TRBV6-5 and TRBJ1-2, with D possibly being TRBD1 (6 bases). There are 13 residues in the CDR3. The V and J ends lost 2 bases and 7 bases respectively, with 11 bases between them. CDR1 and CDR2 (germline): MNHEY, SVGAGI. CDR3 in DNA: TGTGCCAGCAGTTACAGGGCAGGGGTTGGCTACACCTTC. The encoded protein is CASSYRAGVGYTF.

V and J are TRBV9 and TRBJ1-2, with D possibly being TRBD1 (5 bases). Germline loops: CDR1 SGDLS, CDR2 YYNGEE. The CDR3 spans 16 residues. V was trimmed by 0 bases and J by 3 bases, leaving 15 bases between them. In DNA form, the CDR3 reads TGTGCCAGCAGCGTAGGGGGCGGTCCGGGGGACTATGGCTACACCTTC. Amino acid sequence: CASSVGGGPGDYGYTF.

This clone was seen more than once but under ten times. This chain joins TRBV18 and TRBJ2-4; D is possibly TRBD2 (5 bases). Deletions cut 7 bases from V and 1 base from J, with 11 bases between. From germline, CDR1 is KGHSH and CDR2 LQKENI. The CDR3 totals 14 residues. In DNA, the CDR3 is TGTGCCAGCTGTCAGGAGGTTGCCAAAAACATTCAGTACTTC. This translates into CASCQEVAKNIQYF.

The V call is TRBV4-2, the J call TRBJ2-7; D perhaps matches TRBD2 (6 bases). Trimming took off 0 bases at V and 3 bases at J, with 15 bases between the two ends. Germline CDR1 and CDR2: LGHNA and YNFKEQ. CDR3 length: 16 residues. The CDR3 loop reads CASSQEGDAGYYEQYF. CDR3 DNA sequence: TGTGCCAGCAGCCAAGAAGGGGACGCGGGATACTACGAGCAGTACTTC.

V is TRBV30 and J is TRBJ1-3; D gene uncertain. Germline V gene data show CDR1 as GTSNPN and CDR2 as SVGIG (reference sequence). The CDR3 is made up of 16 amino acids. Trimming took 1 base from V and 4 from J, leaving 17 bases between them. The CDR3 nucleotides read TGTGCCTGGAGTGGAGGGCCGATCCCATCCGGAAACACCATATATTTT. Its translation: CAWSGGPIPSGNTIYF.

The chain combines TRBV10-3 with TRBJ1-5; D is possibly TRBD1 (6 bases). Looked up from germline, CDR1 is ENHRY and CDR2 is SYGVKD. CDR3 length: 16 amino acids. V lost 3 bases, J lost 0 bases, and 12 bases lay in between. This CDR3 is CAISDRGLDSNQPQHF. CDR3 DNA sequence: TGTGCCATCAGTGACAGGGGATTGGATAGCAATCAGCCCCAGCATTTT.

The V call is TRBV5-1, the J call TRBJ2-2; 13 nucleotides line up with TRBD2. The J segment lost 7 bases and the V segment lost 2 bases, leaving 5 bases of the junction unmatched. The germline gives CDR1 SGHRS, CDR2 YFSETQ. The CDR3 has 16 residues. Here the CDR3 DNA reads TGCGCCAGCAGCTTACTAGCGGGAGGGCCTGGCGGGGAGCTGTTTTTT. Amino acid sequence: CASSLLAGGPGGELFF.

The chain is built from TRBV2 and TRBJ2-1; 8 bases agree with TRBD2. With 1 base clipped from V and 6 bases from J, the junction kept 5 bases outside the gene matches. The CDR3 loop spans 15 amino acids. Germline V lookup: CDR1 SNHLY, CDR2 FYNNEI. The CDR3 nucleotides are TGTGCCAGCAGTGAAGAGGGGACTAGTCGCAATGAGCAGTTCTTC. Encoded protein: CASSEEGTSRNEQFF.

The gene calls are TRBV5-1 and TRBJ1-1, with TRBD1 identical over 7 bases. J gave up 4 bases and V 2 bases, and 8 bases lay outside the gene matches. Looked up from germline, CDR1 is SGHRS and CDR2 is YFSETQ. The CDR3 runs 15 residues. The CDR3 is CASSFPDRDSTEAFF. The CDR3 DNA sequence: TGCGCCAGCAGCTTCCCAGACCGGGACAGCACTGAAGCTTTCTTT. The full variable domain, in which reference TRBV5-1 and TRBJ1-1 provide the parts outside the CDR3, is KAGVTQTPRYLIKTRGQQVTLSCSPISGHRSVSWYQQTPGQGLQFLFEYFSETQRNKGNFPGRFSGRQFSNSRSEMNVSTLELGDSALYLCASSFPDRDSTEAFFGQGTRLTVV.

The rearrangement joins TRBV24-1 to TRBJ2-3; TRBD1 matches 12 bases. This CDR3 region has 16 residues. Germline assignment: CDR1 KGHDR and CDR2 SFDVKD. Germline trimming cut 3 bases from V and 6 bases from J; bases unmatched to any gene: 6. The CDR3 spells CATSDRDRGLADTQYF. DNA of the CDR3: TGTGCCACCAGTGATCGGGACAGGGGGCTGGCGGATACGCAGTATTTT.

The CDR3 protein is CASSFAGGNEKLFF. The CDR3 DNA sequence: TGCGCCAGCAGCTTTGCGGGCGGTAATGAAAAACTGTTTTTT. V is TRBV5-1 and J is TRBJ1-4; no firm D call. The length of the CDR3 is 14 residues. Germline V gene data show CDR1 as SGHRS and CDR2 as YFSETQ. Trimming removed 2 bases at V and 4 bases at J, with 9 bases between.

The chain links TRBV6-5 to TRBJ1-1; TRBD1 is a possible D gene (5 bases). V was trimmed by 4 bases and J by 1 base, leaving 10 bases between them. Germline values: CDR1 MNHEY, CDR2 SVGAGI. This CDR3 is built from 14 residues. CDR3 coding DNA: TGTGCCAGCAGTTCTTTCAGGGCGAACACTGAAGCTTTCTTT. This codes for CASSSFRANTEAFF.

CDR3 in amino acids: CASSYSPRGSYEQYF. CDR3 bases: TGTGCCAGCAGTTACTCGCCGCGGGGGTCCTACGAGCAGTACTTC. The genes are TRBV6-5 and TRBJ2-7; 7 nucleotides align to TRBD2. The junction had 3 bases not matched to a gene; V was cut back by 0 bases and J by 1 base. Germline CDR1 MNHEY, CDR2 SVGAGI. The CDR3 length is 15 residues.

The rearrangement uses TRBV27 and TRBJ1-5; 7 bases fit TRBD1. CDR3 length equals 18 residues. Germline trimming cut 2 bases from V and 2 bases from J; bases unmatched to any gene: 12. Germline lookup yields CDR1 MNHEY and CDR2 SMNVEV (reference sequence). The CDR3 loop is CASSLNLGTASGNQPQHF. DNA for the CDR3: TGTGCCAGCAGTTTAAATTTGGGGACAGCTTCTGGCAATCAGCCCCAGCATTTT.

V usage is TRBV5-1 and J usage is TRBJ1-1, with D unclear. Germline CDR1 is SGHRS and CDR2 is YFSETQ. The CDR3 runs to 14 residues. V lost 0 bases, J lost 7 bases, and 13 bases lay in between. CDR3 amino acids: CASSLAEGWVEAFF. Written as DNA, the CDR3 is TGCGCCAGCAGCTTGGCAGAGGGTTGGGTTGAAGCTTTCTTT.

CDR3 in amino acids: CASSAGLAGGKETQYF. The CDR3 DNA is TGTGCCAGCAGTGCCGGACTAGCGGGAGGGAAAGAGACCCAGTACTTC. The chain couples TRBV28 to TRBJ2-5; 15 nucleotides match TRBD2. Trimming cost V 5 bases and J 3 bases; bases outside gene matches: 4. Germline-derived CDR1 and CDR2 are MDHEN and SYDVKM. The CDR3 covers 16 residues.